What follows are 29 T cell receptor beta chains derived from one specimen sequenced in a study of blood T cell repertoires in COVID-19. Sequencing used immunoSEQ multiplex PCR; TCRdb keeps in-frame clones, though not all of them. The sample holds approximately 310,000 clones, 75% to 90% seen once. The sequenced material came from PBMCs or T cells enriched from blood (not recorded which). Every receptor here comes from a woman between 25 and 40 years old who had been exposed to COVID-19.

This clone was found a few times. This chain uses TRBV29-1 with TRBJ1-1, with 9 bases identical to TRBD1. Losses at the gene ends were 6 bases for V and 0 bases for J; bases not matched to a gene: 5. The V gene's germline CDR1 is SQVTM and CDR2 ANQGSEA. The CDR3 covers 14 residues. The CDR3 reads CSVGQGFMNTEAFF. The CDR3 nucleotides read TGCAGCGTCGGACAGGGGTTCATGAACACTGAAGCTTTCTTT.

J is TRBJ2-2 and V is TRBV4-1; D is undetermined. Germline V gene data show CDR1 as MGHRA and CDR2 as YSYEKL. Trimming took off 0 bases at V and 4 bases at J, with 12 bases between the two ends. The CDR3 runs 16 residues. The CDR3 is CASSQDGSGFTGELFF. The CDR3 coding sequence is TGCGCCAGCAGCCAAGATGGCTCAGGATTCACCGGGGAGCTGTTTTTT.

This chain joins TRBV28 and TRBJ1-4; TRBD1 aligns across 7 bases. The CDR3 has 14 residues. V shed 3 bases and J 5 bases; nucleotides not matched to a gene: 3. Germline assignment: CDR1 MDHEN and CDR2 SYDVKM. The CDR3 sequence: CASSFDRANEKLFF. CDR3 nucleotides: TGTGCCAGCAGTTTCGACAGGGCAAATGAAAAACTGTTTTTT.

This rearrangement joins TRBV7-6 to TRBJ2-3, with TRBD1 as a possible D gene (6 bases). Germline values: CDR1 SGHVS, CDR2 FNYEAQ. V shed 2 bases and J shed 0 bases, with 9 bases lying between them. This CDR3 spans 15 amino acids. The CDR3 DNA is TGTGCCAGCAGCTTATCTGACAGGAGCACAGATACGCAGTATTTT. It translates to CASSLSDRSTDTQYF.

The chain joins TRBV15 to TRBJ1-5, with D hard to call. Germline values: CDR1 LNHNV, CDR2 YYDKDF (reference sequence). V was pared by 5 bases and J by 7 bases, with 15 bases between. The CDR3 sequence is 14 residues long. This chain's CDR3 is CATSPSPGGQPQHF. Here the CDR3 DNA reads TGTGCCACCAGCCCAAGCCCAGGTGGCCAGCCCCAGCATTTT.

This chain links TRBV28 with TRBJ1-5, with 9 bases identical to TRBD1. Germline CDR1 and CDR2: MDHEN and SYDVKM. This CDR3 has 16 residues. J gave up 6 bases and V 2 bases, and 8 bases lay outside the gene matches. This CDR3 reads CASSLRDRETGQPQHF. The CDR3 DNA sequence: TGTGCCAGCAGTTTAAGGGACAGGGAAACGGGTCAGCCCCAGCATTTT.

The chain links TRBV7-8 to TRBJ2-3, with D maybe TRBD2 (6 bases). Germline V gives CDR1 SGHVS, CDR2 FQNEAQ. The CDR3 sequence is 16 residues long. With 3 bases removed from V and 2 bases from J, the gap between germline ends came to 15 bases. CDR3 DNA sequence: TGTGCCAGCAGCTTGCGGGACGGCCCATTCACAGATACGCAGTATTTT. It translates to CASSLRDGPFTDTQYF.

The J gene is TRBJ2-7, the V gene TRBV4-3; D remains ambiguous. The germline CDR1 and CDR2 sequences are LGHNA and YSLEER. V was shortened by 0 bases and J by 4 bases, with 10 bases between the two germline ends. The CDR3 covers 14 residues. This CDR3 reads CASSQDVGAYEQYF. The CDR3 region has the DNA TGCGCCAGCAGCCAAGATGTCGGAGCGTACGAGCAGTACTTC.

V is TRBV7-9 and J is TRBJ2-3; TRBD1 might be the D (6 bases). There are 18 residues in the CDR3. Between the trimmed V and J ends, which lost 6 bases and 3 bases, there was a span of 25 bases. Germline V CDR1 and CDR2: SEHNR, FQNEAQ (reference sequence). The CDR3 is CASSPRPSGTPETDTQYF. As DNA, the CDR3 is TGTGCCAGCAGTCCCCGCCCCTCCGGGACACCTGAGACAGATACGCAGTATTTT.

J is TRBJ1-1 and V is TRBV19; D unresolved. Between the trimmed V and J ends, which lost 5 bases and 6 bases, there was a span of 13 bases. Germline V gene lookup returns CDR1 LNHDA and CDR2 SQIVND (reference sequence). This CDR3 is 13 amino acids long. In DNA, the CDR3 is TGTGCCAGTAGTGTACAGAAACGCGCTGAAGCTTTCTTT. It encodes CASSVQKRAEAFF.

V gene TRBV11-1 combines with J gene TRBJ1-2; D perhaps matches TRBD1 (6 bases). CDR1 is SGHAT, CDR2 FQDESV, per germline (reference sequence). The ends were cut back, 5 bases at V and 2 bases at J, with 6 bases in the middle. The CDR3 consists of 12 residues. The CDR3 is CASSTGNYGYTF. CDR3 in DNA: TGTGCCAGCAGCACAGGGAACTATGGCTACACCTTC. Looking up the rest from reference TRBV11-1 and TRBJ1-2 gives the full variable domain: EAEVAQSPRYKITEKSQAVAFWCDPISGHATLYWYRQILGQGPELLVQFQDESVVDDSQLPKDRFSAERLKGVDSTLKIQPAELGDSAMYLCASSTGNYGYTFGSGTRLTVV.

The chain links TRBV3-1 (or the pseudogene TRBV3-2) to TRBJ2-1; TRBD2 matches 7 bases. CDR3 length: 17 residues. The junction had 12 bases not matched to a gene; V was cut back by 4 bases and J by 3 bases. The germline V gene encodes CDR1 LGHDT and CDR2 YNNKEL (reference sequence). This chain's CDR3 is CASSLEGLSGDYNEQFF. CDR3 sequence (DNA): TGTGCCAGCAGCCTCGAGGGCCTGAGCGGGGACTACAATGAGCAGTTCTTC.

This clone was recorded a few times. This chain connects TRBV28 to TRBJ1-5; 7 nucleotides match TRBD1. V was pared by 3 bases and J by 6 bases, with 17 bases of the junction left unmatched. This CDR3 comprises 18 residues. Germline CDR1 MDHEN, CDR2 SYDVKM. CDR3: CASSFFSIQGKLGQPQHF. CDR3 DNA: TGTGCCAGCAGTTTTTTCTCGATACAGGGGAAATTGGGTCAGCCCCAGCATTTT.

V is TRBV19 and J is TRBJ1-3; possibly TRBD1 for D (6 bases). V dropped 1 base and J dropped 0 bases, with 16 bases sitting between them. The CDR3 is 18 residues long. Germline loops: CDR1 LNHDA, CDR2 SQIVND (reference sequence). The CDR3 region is CASSIAFARGVSGNTIYF. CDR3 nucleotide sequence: TGTGCCAGTAGTATAGCCTTCGCCAGGGGAGTCTCTGGAAACACCATATATTTT. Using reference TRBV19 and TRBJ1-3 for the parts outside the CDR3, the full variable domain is DGGITQSPKYLFRKEGQNVTLSCEQNLNHDAMYWYRQDPGQGLRLIYYSQIVNDFQKGDIAEGYSVSREKKESFPLTVTSAQKNPTAFYLCASSIAFARGVSGNTIYFGEGSWLTVV.

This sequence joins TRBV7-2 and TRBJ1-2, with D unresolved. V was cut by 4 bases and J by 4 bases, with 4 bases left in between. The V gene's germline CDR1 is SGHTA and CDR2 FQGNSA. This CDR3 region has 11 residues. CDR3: CASSSLYGYTF. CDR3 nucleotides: TGTGCCAGCAGCTCCCTCTATGGCTACACCTTC.

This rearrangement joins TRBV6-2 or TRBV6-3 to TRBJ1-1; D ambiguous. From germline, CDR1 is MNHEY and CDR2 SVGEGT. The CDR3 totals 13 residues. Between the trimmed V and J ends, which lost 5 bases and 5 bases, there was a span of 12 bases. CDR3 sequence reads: CASSPPFATEAFF. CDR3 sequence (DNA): TGTGCCAGCAGTCCACCATTCGCGACTGAAGCTTTCTTT.

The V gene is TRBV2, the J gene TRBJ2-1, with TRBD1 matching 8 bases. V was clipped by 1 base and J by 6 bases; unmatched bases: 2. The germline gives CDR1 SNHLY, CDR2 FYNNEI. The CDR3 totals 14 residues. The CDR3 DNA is TGTGCCAGCAGTGAAGGACAGGGGAGCAATGAGCAGTTCTTC. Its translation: CASSEGQGSNEQFF.

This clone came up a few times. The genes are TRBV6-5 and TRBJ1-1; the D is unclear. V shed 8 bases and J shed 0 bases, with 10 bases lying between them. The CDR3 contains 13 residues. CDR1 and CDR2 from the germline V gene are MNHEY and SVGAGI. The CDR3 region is CASAVLLNTEAFF. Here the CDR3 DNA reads TGTGCCAGCGCAGTCCTGTTGAACACTGAAGCTTTCTTT.

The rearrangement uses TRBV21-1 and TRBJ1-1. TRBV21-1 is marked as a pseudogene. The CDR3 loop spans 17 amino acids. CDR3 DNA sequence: TGTGCCCGTCCGGGGTTTCGTTGGGGAAGGTTAGTATCTGAAGCTTTCTTT. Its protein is CARPGFRWGRLVSEAFF.

For the CDR3, the DNA is TGTGCCAGCAGCTTATCGGGACAGGGGTACGAGCAGTACTTC. Translated: CASSLSGQGYEQYF. V and J are TRBV7-2 and TRBJ2-7; 10 bases map to TRBD1. CDR3 length: 14 amino acids. The ends lost 2 bases at V and 4 bases at J; junction bases unmatched: 2. In germline, CDR1 is SGHTA, CDR2 FQGNSA.

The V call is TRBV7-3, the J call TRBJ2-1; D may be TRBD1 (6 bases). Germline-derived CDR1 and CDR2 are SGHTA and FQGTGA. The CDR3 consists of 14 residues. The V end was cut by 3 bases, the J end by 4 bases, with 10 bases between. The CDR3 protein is CASSFDRTYNEQFF. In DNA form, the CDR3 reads TGTGCCAGCAGCTTCGACAGGACATACAATGAGCAGTTCTTC.

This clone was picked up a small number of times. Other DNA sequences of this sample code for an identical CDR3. The chain's CDR3 is CASSPYTDTQYF. The CDR3 DNA is TGTGCCAGCAGCCCCTACACAGATACGCAGTATTTT. The V call is TRBV7-3, the J call TRBJ2-3; D uncertain. Germline V gene sequence: CDR1 SGHTA, CDR2 FQGTGA. Between the trimmed V and J ends, which lost 5 bases and 2 bases, there was a span of 5 bases. The length of the CDR3 is 12 residues.

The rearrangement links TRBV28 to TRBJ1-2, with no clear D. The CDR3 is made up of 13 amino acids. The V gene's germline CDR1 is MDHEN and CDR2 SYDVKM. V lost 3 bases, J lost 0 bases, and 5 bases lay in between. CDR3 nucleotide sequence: TGTGCCAGCAGTTTCTCGGCTAACTATGGCTACACCTTC. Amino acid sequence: CASSFSANYGYTF.

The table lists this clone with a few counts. CDR3 protein: CASSRQVGTEAFF. CDR3 DNA sequence: TGTGCCAGCAGTAGACAGGTTGGGACTGAAGCTTTCTTT. The genes are TRBV12-3 or TRBV12-4 and TRBJ1-1; D may be TRBD1 (6 bases). This CDR3 is 13 amino acids long. Trimming shortened V by 5 bases and J by 5 bases, and 12 bases separated the two germline ends.

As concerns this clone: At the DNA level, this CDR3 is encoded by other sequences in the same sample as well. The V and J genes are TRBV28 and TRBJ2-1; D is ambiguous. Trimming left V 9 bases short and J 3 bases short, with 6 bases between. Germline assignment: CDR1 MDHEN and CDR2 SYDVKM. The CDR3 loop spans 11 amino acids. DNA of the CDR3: TGTGCCAGTCTAAGCTACAATGAGCAGTTCTTC. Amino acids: CASLSYNEQFF.

CDR3: CASSYGALAGGPSYNEQFF. The CDR3 DNA reads TGTGCCAGCAGTTATGGGGCACTAGCGGGAGGGCCCTCCTACAATGAGCAGTTCTTC. J is TRBJ2-1 and V is TRBV6-2 or TRBV6-3; 13 bases map to TRBD2. V lost 3 bases to trimming and J lost 0 bases; unmatched junction nucleotides: 8. The germline V gene encodes CDR1 MNHEY and CDR2 SVGEGT. The CDR3 is made up of 19 amino acids.

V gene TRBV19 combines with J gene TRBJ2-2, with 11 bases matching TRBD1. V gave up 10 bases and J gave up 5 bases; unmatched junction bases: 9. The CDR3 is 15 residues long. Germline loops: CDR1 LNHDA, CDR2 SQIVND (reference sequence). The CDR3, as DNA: TGTGCCACCAAGACCGGGACAGGGGGGACCGGGGAGCTGTTTTTT. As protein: CATKTGTGGTGELFF.

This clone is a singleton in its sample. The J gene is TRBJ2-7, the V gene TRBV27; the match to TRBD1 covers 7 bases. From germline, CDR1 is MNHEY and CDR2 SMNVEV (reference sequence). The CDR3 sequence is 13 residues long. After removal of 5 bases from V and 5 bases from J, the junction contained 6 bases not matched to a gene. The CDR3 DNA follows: TGTGCCAGCAGTCTTCTTACAGGGGACGAGCAGTACTTC. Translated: CASSLLTGDEQYF.

The CDR3 loop is CASSSIQSGKPQHF. The CDR3 nucleotides read TGTGCCAGCAGCTCGATCCAGTCGGGTAAGCCCCAGCATTTT. This chain connects TRBV5-6 to TRBJ1-5, with D uncertain. The CDR3 is 14 amino acids. Trimming took off 3 bases at V and 8 bases at J, with 15 bases between the two ends. Germline CDR1 SGHDT, CDR2 YYEEEE.